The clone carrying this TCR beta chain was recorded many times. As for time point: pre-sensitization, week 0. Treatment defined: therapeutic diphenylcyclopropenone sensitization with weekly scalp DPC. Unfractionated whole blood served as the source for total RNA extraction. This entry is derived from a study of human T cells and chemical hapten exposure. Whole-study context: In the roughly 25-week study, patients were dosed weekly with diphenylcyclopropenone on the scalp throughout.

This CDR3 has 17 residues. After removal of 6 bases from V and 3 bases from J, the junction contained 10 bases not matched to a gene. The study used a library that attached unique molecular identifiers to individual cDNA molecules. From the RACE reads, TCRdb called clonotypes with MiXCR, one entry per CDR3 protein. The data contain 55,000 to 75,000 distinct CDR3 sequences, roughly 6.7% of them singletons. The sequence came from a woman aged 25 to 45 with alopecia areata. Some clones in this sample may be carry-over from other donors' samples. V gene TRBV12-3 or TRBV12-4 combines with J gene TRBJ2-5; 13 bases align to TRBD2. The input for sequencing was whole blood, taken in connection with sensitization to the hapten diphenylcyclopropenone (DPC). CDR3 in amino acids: CASSSSSGLAGKETQYF. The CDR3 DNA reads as TGTGCCAGCAGCTCCAGCTCGGGACTAGCGGGGAAAGAGACCCAGTACTTC.